The 13 T cell receptor beta chains in this list originate from one sample, sequenced in a study of T cell responses to AZD1222 COVID-19 vaccine (dated by TCRdb to the early 2020s). Receptor amplification or capture employed the immunoSEQ multiplex PCR assay. In TCRdb, the immuneACCESS table is reduced to in-frame sequences with V and J assigned. These tables do not hold every clone; where another copy was compared, an unresolved V gene accounts for under half, and the others remain unexplained. For this sample the table gives 80,000 to 90,000 clones, of which approximately 91% were detected only once. The ten most abundant clones make up approximately 5.2% of the sample. This specimen's time point label, interpreted: about 28 days (+/-7) after the second vaccine dose. This specimen consisted of peripheral blood, obtained 28 days after the second AZD1222 dose. These TCRs come from an adult who received the AZD1222 COVID-19 vaccine.

The V and J genes are TRBV19 and TRBJ1-1; no definite D call. With 5 bases removed from V and 6 bases from J, the gap between germline ends came to 16 bases. Looked up from germline, CDR1 is LNHDA and CDR2 is SQIVND (reference sequence). There are 14 residues in the CDR3. The CDR3 sequence: CASSPLGGSPEAFF. The CDR3 region has the DNA TGTGCCAGTAGTCCCCTCGGAGGGAGCCCTGAAGCTTTCTTT.

CDR3 coding DNA: TGTGCCAGCAGCTTCGTTGACAGGGGTAACGGCTACACCTTC. Protein product: CASSFVDRGNGYTF. The rearrangement joins TRBV5-6 to TRBJ1-2; 8 nucleotides align to TRBD1. Germline V gene lookup returns CDR1 SGHDT and CDR2 YYEEEE. The CDR3 extends over 14 amino acids. V shed 2 bases and J 8 bases; nucleotides not matched to a gene: 8. Complete variable domain (other parts from reference TRBV5-6 and TRBJ1-2): DAGVTQSPTHLIKTRGQQVTLRCSPKSGHDTVSWYQQALGQGPQFIFQYYEEEERQRGNFPDRFSGHQFPNYSSELNVNALLLGDSALYLCASSFVDRGNGYTFGSGTRLTVV.

This chain links TRBV4-2 with TRBJ2-1, with 8 bases aligning to TRBD2. The germline V gene encodes CDR1 LGHNA and CDR2 YNFKEQ. The CDR3 spans 15 residues. V trimming: 0 bases; J trimming: 8 bases; junction bases outside the gene matches: 6. The CDR3 sequence: CASSQDRGGRDEQFF. CDR3 in DNA: TGTGCCAGCAGCCAAGATCGGGGGGGGAGGGATGAGCAGTTCTTC.

This chain links TRBV19 with TRBJ2-5; D may be TRBD1 (6 bases). The V gene lost 5 bases and the J gene lost 4 bases, with 14 bases spanning the gap. Per germline, CDR1 LNHDA and CDR2 SQIVND (reference sequence). The CDR3 is made up of 14 amino acids. This chain's CDR3 is CASSVSRGRETQYF. The CDR3 nucleotides are TGTGCCAGTAGTGTCAGCAGGGGCCGAGAGACCCAGTACTTC.

V gene TRBV2 combines with J gene TRBJ1-1, with TRBD1 as a possible D gene (5 bases). Looked up from germline, CDR1 is SNHLY and CDR2 is FYNNEI. V was pared by 6 bases and J by 5 bases, with 13 bases between. The CDR3 runs to 13 residues. CDR3: CASRLQGGTEAFF. CDR3 coding DNA: TGTGCCAGCAGACTCCAGGGAGGAACTGAAGCTTTCTTT.

The table lists this clone with a count of one. The CDR3 is CAISGGLDNEQFF. In nucleotides, the CDR3 is TGTGCCATCAGCGGGGGCTTGGACAATGAGCAGTTCTTC. The chain joins TRBV10-3 to TRBJ2-1; the D call may be TRBD1 or TRBD2 (6 bases each). The ends were cut back, 6 bases at V and 5 bases at J, with 11 bases in the middle. The CDR3 totals 13 residues. Germline-derived CDR1 and CDR2 are ENHRY and SYGVKD.

This chain joins TRBV7-9 and TRBJ2-3; D remains ambiguous. The CDR3 is 13 residues long. The germline CDR1 and CDR2 sequences are SEHNR and FQNEAQ (reference sequence). The ends were cut back, 5 bases at V and 3 bases at J, with 9 bases in the middle. The CDR3 reads CASSTSSTDTQYF. In DNA, the CDR3 is TGTGCCAGCAGCACCTCGTCGACAGATACGCAGTATTTT.

The sample holds a few counts of this clone. J is TRBJ1-1 and V is TRBV5-1; D unclear. There are 14 residues in the CDR3. V lost 3 bases and J 2 bases, leaving 11 bases between the germline ends. The germline V gene has CDR1 SGHRS and CDR2 YFSETQ. CDR3 bases: TGCGCCAGCAGCTCAAGGACGGGAAACACTGAAGCTTTCTTT. Its protein is CASSSRTGNTEAFF.

This clone was counted a single time. The chain carries TRBV10-1 and TRBJ2-2, with TRBD2 matching over 8 bases. The CDR3 length is 16 residues. J was trimmed by 2 bases and V by 0 bases; bases with no gene match: 2. CDR1 is WNHNN, CDR2 SYGVQD, per germline (reference sequence). The DNA of the CDR3 is TGCGCCAGCAGTGAGTCCGGGAGGGGAAACACCGGGGAGCTGTTTTTT. Translated: CASSESGRGNTGELFF.

This clone rates as medium-sized (0.01 to 0.1%). The chain employs TRBV30 and TRBJ2-6; D is undetermined. The germline CDR1 and CDR2 sequences are GTSNPN and SVGIG (reference sequence). This CDR3 spans 12 amino acids. Between the trimmed V and J ends, which lost 5 bases and 0 bases, there was a span of 2 bases. The CDR3 sequence is CAWDSGANVLTF. The CDR3 DNA sequence: TGTGCCTGGGACTCTGGGGCCAACGTCCTGACTTTC.

This clone was detected only once. The chain carries TRBV9 and TRBJ2-3; no firm D call. Germline CDR1 SGDLS, CDR2 YYNGEE. The V and J ends lost 0 bases and 2 bases respectively, with 7 bases between them. This CDR3 has 14 residues. DNA for the CDR3: TGTGCCAGCAGCGTAGTCACAGTCACAGATACGCAGTATTTT. It translates to CASSVVTVTDTQYF.

This rearrangement joins TRBV29-1 to TRBJ2-3; TRBD2 is a possible D gene (6 bases). The CDR3 has 13 amino acids. V dropped 4 bases and J dropped 4 bases, with 12 bases sitting between them. CDR1 and CDR2 (germline): SQVTM, ANQGSEA. For the CDR3, the DNA is TGCAGCGTTGGTTGGAGGGGCGCAGATACGCAGTATTTT. It translates to CSVGWRGADTQYF.

V usage is TRBV2 and J usage is TRBJ1-5; D possibly corresponds to TRBD1 (5 bases). Germline loops: CDR1 SNHLY, CDR2 FYNNEI. This CDR3 region has 13 residues. Trimming pared 4 bases from V and 11 bases from J, leaving 15 bases between. CDR3 in amino acids: CASSVSRAESQHF. The CDR3 DNA reads TGTGCCAGCAGTGTTAGCAGGGCCGAGTCCCAGCATTTT.